Listed below are T cell receptor beta chains from one sample, sequenced in a study of cytomegalovirus exposure and HLA in healthy donors. Assay: immunoSEQ multiplex PCR; the TCRdb copy retains only in-frame clones and omits some. This table has some 180,000 clones, 70% to 85% appearing once. The material sequenced was PBMCs. These receptors all stem from a man aged 18 to 29 in good health and CMV-seronegative. Both conserved end residues are part of each CDR3. Fields, in order: J gene, V gene, CDR3 protein.

>TRBJ1-5|TRBV28
CASSLRTGGQPQHF
>TRBJ2-7|TRBV19
CASSRQGAKGIYEQYF
>TRBJ1-2|TRBV30
CAWSRQGDCGYTF
>TRBJ2-5|TRBV6-5
CASRARLVEETQYF
>TRBJ1-3|TRBV28
CASSYAGGSGNTIYF
>TRBJ1-5|TRBV5-1
CASSLDHQGQPQHF
>TRBJ2-3|TRBV30
CAATLESTDTQYF
>TRBJ1-5|TRBV11-2
CASSLVRQNQPQHF
>TRBJ2-3|TRBV7-9
CASSPGLAGGSDTQYF
>TRBJ2-3|TRBV13
CASSLDSFYGNTQYF
>TRBJ1-2|TRBV6-5
CASSYSRQPFNYGYTF
>TRBJ2-1|TRBV5-6
CASSLLLAGGGNEQFF
>TRBJ2-7|TRBV10-3
CAIMGGKYEQYF
>TRBJ2-2|TRBV7-2
CASSLAVVREIGSGELFF
>TRBJ2-3|TRBV5-6
CASSLGRSYTDTQYF
>TRBJ2-1|TRBV15
CATSRGRTSEAYNEQFF
>TRBJ1-5|TRBV7-3
CASSWEINQPQHF
>TRBJ1-4|TRBV7-8
CASSFFRQGAFEKLFF
>TRBJ1-2|TRBV14
CASSQERDRLDYGYTF
>TRBJ1-2|TRBV6-6
CASSQNPPHYGYTF
>TRBJ1-2|TRBV6-1
CASSEGPQQAYGYTF
>TRBJ2-3|TRBV5-1
CASSPGQGVSTDTQYF
>TRBJ1-3|TRBV11-3
CASSSPVSGNTIYF
>TRBJ2-2|TRBV15
CATSRDWMDSYSNTGELFF
>TRBJ2-1|TRBV6-1
CASRSSGGAINEQFF
>TRBJ2-5|TRBV5-8
CASSRGLAGGETQYF
>TRBJ1-2|TRBV29-1
CSVEGQNYGYTF
>TRBJ2-1|TRBV7-2
CASSPLGTTLGQFF
>TRBJ2-3|TRBV5-4
CASSPSQKYTDTQYF
>TRBJ1-2|TRBV7-9
CASSFPQAANYGYTF
>TRBJ2-1|TRBV4-2
CASSQDGGGRVNEQFF
>TRBJ1-5|TRBV6-4
CASKDRGECQPQHF
>TRBJ2-2|TRBV19
CASSIGDPTGVTGELFF
>TRBJ2-2|TRBV29-1
CSVPGQGNTGELFF
>TRBJ2-1|TRBV5-4
CASSPGGRSYNEQFF
>TRBJ1-3|TRBV6-5
CASSDRSTTIYF
>TRBJ2-1|TRBV7-9
CASSLSGTSGVYNEQFF
>TRBJ2-3|TRBV27
CASSSPRGREVRADTQYF
>TRBJ1-1|TRBV30
CAWGPGHPYTEAFF
>TRBJ2-3|TRBV2
CASRLADTQYF